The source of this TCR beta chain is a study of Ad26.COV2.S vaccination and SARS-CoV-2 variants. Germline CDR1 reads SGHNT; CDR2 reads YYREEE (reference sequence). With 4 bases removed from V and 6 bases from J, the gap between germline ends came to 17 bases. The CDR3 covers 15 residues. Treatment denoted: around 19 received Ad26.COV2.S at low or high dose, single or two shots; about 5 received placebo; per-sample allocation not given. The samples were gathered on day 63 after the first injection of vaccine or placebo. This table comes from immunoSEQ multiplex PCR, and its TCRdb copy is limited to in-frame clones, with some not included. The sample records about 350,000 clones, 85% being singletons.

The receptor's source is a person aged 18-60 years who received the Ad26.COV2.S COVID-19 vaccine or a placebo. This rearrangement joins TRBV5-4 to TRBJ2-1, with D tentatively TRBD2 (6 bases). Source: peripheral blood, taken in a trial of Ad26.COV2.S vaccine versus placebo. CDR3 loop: CASSRSGSIGNEQFF. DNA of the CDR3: TGTGCCAGCAGCAGAAGCGGGTCGATAGGCAATGAGCAGTTCTTC.